One sample yielded the 29 T cell receptor beta chains listed below, sequenced in a study of cytomegalovirus exposure and HLA in healthy donors. Primers included in the PCR were 60 Vbeta and 13 Jbeta primers. Repertoires were generated with immunoSEQ multiplex PCR, while TCRdb's copy carries only in-frame clones and drops some. The sample shows under 250,000 clones, around 80% of them seen only once. Sequencing was done on a sample of PBMCs. These receptors were collected from a man aged 45-65 years in good health and CMV-seronegative.

The gene calls are TRBV29-1 and TRBJ1-2; 10 bases match TRBD1. This CDR3 is built from 14 residues. After removal of 4 bases from V and 8 bases from J, the junction contained 10 bases not matched to a gene. Germline CDR1 is SQVTM and CDR2 is ANQGSEA. CDR3 sequence reads: CSVVQGQGREGYTF. CDR3 DNA: TGCAGCGTTGTTCAGGGACAGGGGCGCGAGGGCTACACCTTC.

The gene calls are TRBV25-1 and TRBJ2-7, with D perhaps matching TRBD2 (5 bases). V gave up 7 bases and J gave up 4 bases, with 17 bases separating them. CDR1 is MGHDK and CDR2 is SYGVNS in the germline V gene. This CDR3 region has 14 residues. The CDR3 sequence is CASTPTDSSYEQYF. DNA for the CDR3: TGTGCCAGCACCCCGACGGACTCGTCGTACGAGCAGTACTTC.

This clone was seen only once. The V call is TRBV7-3, the J call TRBJ2-5, with TRBD2 matching 8 bases. Germline V gene lookup returns CDR1 SGHTA and CDR2 FQGTGA. V was pared by 5 bases and J by 7 bases, with 6 bases of the junction left unmatched. The CDR3 has 13 amino acids. In DNA, the CDR3 is TGTGCCAGCAGCCAGGGACTAGAAGGGACCCAGTACTTC. It specifies CASSQGLEGTQYF.

The rearrangement uses TRBV30 and TRBJ2-7, with TRBD2 identical over 9 bases. The CDR3 loop spans 13 amino acids. The germline V gene encodes CDR1 GTSNPN and CDR2 SVGIG (reference sequence). Trimming at V came to 2 bases and at J to 7 bases, leaving 6 bases not matched to a gene. CDR3 nucleotides: TGTGCCTGGAGTCGACTAGCGGTTCGGGAGCAGTACTTC. It yields the protein CAWSRLAVREQYF.

This clone was seen a few times. The chain combines TRBV19 with TRBJ1-2, with D possibly being TRBD1 (6 bases). Germline V gene data show CDR1 as LNHDA and CDR2 as SQIVND (reference sequence). Trimming removed 8 bases at V and 1 base at J, with 11 bases between. This CDR3 region has 13 residues. CDR3 residues: CASRTVDNYGYTF. CDR3 DNA sequence: TGTGCCAGTCGGACAGTTGATAACTATGGCTACACCTTC.

In its sample, this clone was seen a few times. The genes are TRBV28 and TRBJ2-5, with TRBD2 identical over 7 bases. J lost 1 base, V lost 6 bases, and 8 bases had no gene match. The CDR3 is 15 residues long. Looked up from germline, CDR1 is MDHEN and CDR2 is SYDVKM. The DNA of the CDR3 is TGTGCCAGCAGAGCTAGCGGCTTAAGCCAAGAGACCCAGTACTTC. This codes for CASRASGLSQETQYF.

The gene calls are TRBV19 and TRBJ1-5, with no clear D. The germline gives CDR1 LNHDA, CDR2 SQIVND (reference sequence). V dropped 7 bases and J dropped 2 bases, with 9 bases sitting between them. The CDR3 sequence is 13 residues long. The CDR3 loop is CASTDRGNQPQHF. CDR3 in DNA: TGTGCCAGTACTGACCGGGGCAATCAGCCCCAGCATTTT.

The chain joins TRBV5-6 to TRBJ2-2; maybe TRBD2 (6 bases). V was pared by 0 bases and J by 4 bases, with 13 bases between. The CDR3 spans 16 residues. Per the germline V gene, CDR1 is SGHDT and CDR2 is YYEEEE. The chain's CDR3 is CASSLVIAATTGELFF. CDR3 in DNA: TGTGCCAGCAGCTTGGTGATAGCGGCAACCACCGGGGAGCTGTTTTTT.

The rearrangement joins TRBV28 to TRBJ2-2; 10 nucleotides align to TRBD1. This CDR3 region has 15 residues. The V gene's germline CDR1 is MDHEN and CDR2 SYDVKM. The J segment lost 5 bases and the V segment lost 4 bases, leaving 4 bases of the junction unmatched. The chain's CDR3 is CASSSPGQGTGELFF. The DNA of the CDR3 is TGTGCCAGCAGTTCTCCGGGACAGGGGACCGGGGAGCTGTTTTTT. The full variable domain, in which reference TRBV28 and TRBJ2-2 provide the parts outside the CDR3, is DVKVTQSSRYLVKRTGEKVFLECVQDMDHENMFWYRQDPGLGLRLIYFSYDVKMKEKGDIPEGYSVSREKKERFSLILESASTNQTSMYLCASSSPGQGTGELFFGEGSRLTVL.

This chain joins TRBV2 and TRBJ2-1, with TRBD1 matching 9 bases. The CDR3 contains 13 residues. From germline, CDR1 is SNHLY and CDR2 FYNNEI. Germline trimming cut 4 bases from V and 11 bases from J; bases unmatched to any gene: 6. The CDR3 nucleotides are TGTGCCAGCAGTGCTCAGGGACAGGGAAAGCAGTTCTTC. Protein: CASSAQGQGKQFF.

The chain joins TRBV9 to TRBJ2-7; D not resolved. Germline V lookup: CDR1 SGDLS, CDR2 YYNGEE. The V end lost 2 bases, the J end lost 7 bases, and 13 bases lay between the germline ends. The CDR3 extends over 13 amino acids. The CDR3 DNA reads TGTGCCAGCAGCGTCGCCCCTTCCAGTGAGCAGTACTTC. Translated, it gives CASSVAPSSEQYF.

The rearrangement links TRBV6-1 to TRBJ1-4; D might be TRBD1 (5 bases). Trimming left V 4 bases short and J 3 bases short, with 12 bases between. CDR1 is MNHNS and CDR2 is SASEGT in the germline V gene. The CDR3 sequence is 15 residues long. The CDR3: CASSVTQVANEKLFF. In DNA, the CDR3 is TGTGCCAGCAGTGTTACACAGGTGGCTAATGAAAAACTGTTTTTT.

V usage is TRBV11-2 and J usage is TRBJ1-1; 12 nucleotides line up with TRBD1. V lost 3 bases and J lost 4; bases outside the gene matches: 12. The germline V gene encodes CDR1 SGHAT and CDR2 FQNNGV. The CDR3 spans 18 residues. The CDR3 DNA follows: TGTGCCAGCAGCTTGCGAGGGCCCGGGACAGGGGGCTTCACTGAAGCTTTCTTT. Translated, it gives CASSLRGPGTGGFTEAFF.

This clone was observed once. The rearrangement uses TRBV4-1 and TRBJ2-1; a possible D gene is TRBD2 (6 bases). This CDR3 is built from 16 residues. Germline V CDR1 and CDR2: MGHRA, YSYEKL. V was trimmed by 4 bases and J by 7 bases, leaving 20 bases between them. CDR3 residues: CASSPRERENYNEQFF. CDR3 bases: TGCGCCAGCAGCCCCAGGGAACGGGAGAATTATAATGAGCAGTTCTTC.

The V call is TRBV7-8, the J call TRBJ2-3; 7 nucleotides agree with TRBD1. Germline V CDR1 and CDR2: SGHVS, FQNEAQ. The junction had 6 bases not matched to a gene; V was cut back by 5 bases and J by 1 base. The CDR3 length is 15 residues. CDR3 sequence (DNA): TGTGCCAGCAGCATAGACAGGGTCGGCACAGATACGCAGTATTTT. Translating it yields CASSIDRVGTDTQYF.

The V gene is TRBV5-1, the J gene TRBJ1-2; 8 nucleotides agree with TRBD1. Germline CDR1 reads SGHRS; CDR2 reads YFSETQ. This CDR3 is built from 14 residues. With 4 bases clipped from V and 4 bases from J, the junction kept 6 bases outside the gene matches. The CDR3 loop reads CASSTDRGGYGYTF. CDR3 DNA sequence: TGCGCCAGCAGCACCGACAGGGGTGGCTATGGCTACACCTTC.

The V gene is TRBV29-1, the J gene TRBJ2-7; TRBD2 matches 9 bases. CDR1 is SQVTM and CDR2 is ANQGSEA in the germline V gene. CDR3 size: 15 residues. V was clipped by 0 bases and J by 3 bases; unmatched bases: 6. The CDR3 DNA reads TGCAGCGTTGAAGATCGACCTAGCGGGGACTACGAGCAGTACTTC. The encoded protein is CSVEDRPSGDYEQYF.

This clone was picked up a small number of times. This chain uses TRBV27 with TRBJ1-1, with D unclear. The CDR3 spans 15 residues. V shed 5 bases and J shed 0 bases, with 13 bases lying between them. CDR1 MNHEY and CDR2 SMNVEV come from the germline V gene (reference sequence). CDR3 DNA sequence: TGTGCCAGCAGTCCACTGCTTTATTTGAACACTGAAGCTTTCTTT. Amino acid sequence: CASSPLLYLNTEAFF.

Only a few counts were recorded for this clone. J is TRBJ1-1 and V is TRBV7-9; no clear D gene. This CDR3 has 11 residues. Germline V lookup: CDR1 SEHNR, CDR2 FQNEAQ (reference sequence). Trimming stripped 5 bases from V and 6 bases from J, with 7 bases between. CDR3 loop: CASSREAEAFF. The CDR3 nucleotides are TGTGCCAGCAGCCGTGAGGCTGAAGCTTTCTTT.

This clone was counted a few times. This chain connects TRBV5-1 to TRBJ2-2, with a weak D call TRBD2 (6 bases). The germline gives CDR1 SGHRS, CDR2 YFSETQ. The CDR3 runs to 17 residues. Between the trimmed V and J ends, which lost 0 bases and 0 bases, there was a span of 12 bases. As DNA, the CDR3 is TGCGCCAGCAGCTTGGAGTTGACTAGGTCGAACACCGGGGAGCTGTTTTTT. The encoded protein is CASSLELTRSNTGELFF.

The V call is TRBV19, the J call TRBJ1-4, with 9 bases fitting TRBD1. Germline loops: CDR1 LNHDA, CDR2 SQIVND (reference sequence). The junction had 9 bases not matched to a gene; V was cut back by 8 bases and J by 5 bases. This CDR3 is 15 amino acids long. CDR3 coding DNA: TGTGCCAGTTTGAAGGTTGGGACAGGGAATGAAAAACTGTTTTTT. It specifies CASLKVGTGNEKLFF.

This chain joins TRBV11-2 and TRBJ2-5; 7 bases agree with TRBD2. J was trimmed by 5 bases and V by 2 bases; bases with no gene match: 5. This CDR3 is 14 amino acids long. The germline V gene has CDR1 SGHAT and CDR2 FQNNGV. The CDR3, as DNA: TGTGCCAGCAGCTTAAGGGCGGGAGTTGAGACCCAGTACTTC. Translated: CASSLRAGVETQYF.

The chain couples TRBV6-1 to TRBJ2-7; maybe TRBD2 (5 bases). The CDR3 is made up of 14 amino acids. Looked up from germline, CDR1 is MNHNS and CDR2 is SASEGT. The ends were cut back, 5 bases at V and 2 bases at J, with 13 bases in the middle. The CDR3 loop reads CASSSRDWAYEQYF. The CDR3 DNA is TGTGCCAGCAGTTCCCGGGATTGGGCCTACGAGCAGTACTTC.

This chain links TRBV27 with TRBJ1-3, with D possibly being TRBD1 (5 bases). Trimming took 6 bases from V and 1 from J, leaving 10 bases between them. Per germline, CDR1 MNHEY and CDR2 SMNVEV (reference sequence). The CDR3 loop spans 14 amino acids. This CDR3 reads CASSTTASGNTIYF. CDR3 DNA sequence: TGTGCCAGCAGCACGACAGCATCTGGAAACACCATATATTTT.

The chain carries TRBV19 and TRBJ1-5, with 7 bases fitting TRBD1. CDR1 and CDR2 (germline): LNHDA, SQIVND (reference sequence). Losses at the gene ends were 6 bases for V and 2 bases for J; bases not matched to a gene: 7. The CDR3 extends over 15 amino acids. The DNA of the CDR3 is TGTGCCAGTAGGCTGACAGGGTCGGGCAATCAGCCCCAGCATTTT. Translation gives CASRLTGSGNQPQHF.

The chain carries TRBV30 and TRBJ2-2; D is unresolved. Germline CDR1 GTSNPN, CDR2 SVGIG (reference sequence). V lost 4 bases, J lost 5 bases, and 8 bases lay in between. The CDR3 contains 12 residues. CDR3 sequence: CAWNSRTGELFF. In DNA form, the CDR3 reads TGTGCCTGGAATTCCCGGACCGGGGAGCTGTTTTTT.

This chain links TRBV2 with TRBJ2-5; TRBD2 might be the D (7 bases). The V and J ends lost 7 bases and 7 bases respectively, with 25 bases between them. Germline-derived CDR1 and CDR2 are SNHLY and FYNNEI. This CDR3 has 16 residues. CDR3 in DNA: TGTGCCAGCACCTTGGGGGGGCCGCATAATATTGGGACCCAGTACTTC. Protein product: CASTLGGPHNIGTQYF.

The DNA for the CDR3 is TGTGCCAGCAGTACCCCTACAACAGGGGGCACTGAAGCTTTCTTT. This gives the protein CASSTPTTGGTEAFF. The V call is TRBV6-5, the J call TRBJ1-1; 8 bases agree with TRBD1. In germline, CDR1 is MNHEY, CDR2 SVGAGI. The V gene end was trimmed by 5 bases and the J gene end by 4 bases; junction bases not matched to a gene: 9. This CDR3 contains 15 residues.

The rearrangement links TRBV5-1 to TRBJ2-7; a weak D match, TRBD2 (6 bases). CDR3 size: 15 residues. V gave up 4 bases and J gave up 2 bases, with 16 bases separating them. Per the germline V gene, CDR1 is SGHRS and CDR2 is YFSETQ. CDR3 amino acids: CASSGGTGATYEQYF. The DNA of the CDR3 is TGCGCCAGCAGCGGGGGGACGGGCGCCACCTACGAGCAGTACTTC.